What follows are 30 T cell receptor beta chains derived from one specimen sequenced in a study of OX40 agonist ivuxolimab in advanced cancers. Only in-frame clones appear in the TCRdb table, and some are missing; sequencing was by immunoSEQ multiplex PCR. This sample yields under 70,000 clones, of which roughly 85% are seen a single time; approximately 1.2% belongs to the top ten. The material sequenced was CD4+ or CD8+ T cells sorted from blood, taken in a trial of the OX40 agonist ivuxolimab. These receptors all stem from an adult with an advanced solid tumor such as melanoma, head and neck, liver or kidney cancer.

This chain uses TRBV15 with TRBJ2-3; D is undetermined. This CDR3 has 14 residues. Trimming took 0 bases from V and 2 from J, leaving 6 bases between them. The V gene's germline CDR1 is LNHNV and CDR2 YYDKDF (reference sequence). In nucleotides, the CDR3 is TGTGCCACCAGCAGAGATGGAGACACAGATACGCAGTATTTT. Translated, it gives CATSRDGDTDTQYF.

V usage is TRBV10-3 and J usage is TRBJ1-4; D is unclear. The CDR3 runs 14 residues. Between the trimmed V and J ends, which lost 3 bases and 3 bases, there was a span of 8 bases. Germline V gene data show CDR1 as ENHRY and CDR2 as SYGVKD. CDR3 coding DNA: TGTGCCATCAGTGACGAGGGCCCTAATGAAAAACTGTTTTTT. Translation gives CAISDEGPNEKLFF.

The rearrangement links TRBV7-3 to TRBJ2-1, with 7 bases matching TRBD2. This CDR3 has 17 residues. In germline, CDR1 is SGHTA, CDR2 FQGTGA. The trim removed 1 base at V and 3 bases at J, leaving 9 bases unmatched. CDR3 sequence (DNA): TGTGCCAGCAGCTTAAATGCCTTCCAGCGGGACTACAATGAGCAGTTCTTC. This sequence encodes CASSLNAFQRDYNEQFF.

This chain connects TRBV6-5 to TRBJ2-1, with TRBD2 matching over 10 bases. The germline V gene has CDR1 MNHEY and CDR2 SVGAGI. Unmatched junction bases numbered 3, after V lost 5 bases and J lost 2 bases. The CDR3 sequence is 15 residues long. In DNA, the CDR3 is TGTGCCAGCAGTAAAGGACTAGCGGCCTACAATGAGCAGTTCTTC. Protein: CASSKGLAAYNEQFF.

The chain uses TRBV25-1 and TRBJ1-2; TRBD1 matches 7 bases. The germline V gene encodes CDR1 MGHDK and CDR2 SYGVNS. The CDR3 is 16 amino acids. Germline trimming cut 3 bases from V and 2 bases from J; bases unmatched to any gene: 9. Written as DNA, the CDR3 is TGTGCCAGCAGTGACTCGACAGGGAGGAAAAACTATGGCTACACCTTC. It encodes CASSDSTGRKNYGYTF.

This clone has just one count. V and J are TRBV28 and TRBJ2-7; no clear D. V was pared by 5 bases and J by 2 bases, with 4 bases between. The CDR3 has 11 residues. Per the germline V gene, CDR1 is MDHEN and CDR2 is SYDVKM. The CDR3 DNA follows: TGTGCCAGCAGTGTAACCTACGAGCAGTACTTC. The encoded protein is CASSVTYEQYF.

The chain is built from TRBV6-5 and TRBJ2-5; the match to TRBD2 covers 12 bases. Germline V lookup: CDR1 MNHEY, CDR2 SVGAGI. J gave up 4 bases and V 2 bases, and 5 bases lay outside the gene matches. CDR3 size: 16 residues. This CDR3 is CASSYQPGLAGETQYF. The CDR3 DNA follows: TGTGCCAGCAGTTACCAACCGGGACTAGCGGGAGAGACCCAGTACTTC.

The chain is built from TRBV5-1 and TRBJ1-4, with no clear D. Trimming took 5 bases from V and 0 from J, leaving 8 bases between them. Germline CDR1 reads SGHRS; CDR2 reads YFSETQ. The CDR3 contains 14 residues. This CDR3 reads CASRGAATNEKLFF. CDR3 sequence (DNA): TGCGCCAGCAGGGGCGCTGCAACTAATGAAAAACTGTTTTTT. The full variable domain, in which reference TRBV5-1 and TRBJ1-4 provide the parts outside the CDR3, is KAGVTQTPRYLIKTRGQQVTLSCSPISGHRSVSWYQQTPGQGLQFLFEYFSETQRNKGNFPGRFSGRQFSNSRSEMNVSTLELGDSALYLCASRGAATNEKLFFGSGTQLSVL.

This clone was observed a handful of times. J is TRBJ2-2 and V is TRBV2; TRBD2 matches at 12 bases. This CDR3 comprises 17 residues. Germline V gene lookup returns CDR1 SNHLY and CDR2 FYNNEI. V shed 5 bases, J shed 1 base, and the junction held 5 bases outside the gene matches. CDR3 region: CASSPGLAGMNTGELFF. CDR3 in DNA: TGTGCCAGCAGTCCCGGACTAGCGGGGATGAACACCGGGGAGCTGTTTTTT.

The CDR3 DNA reads as TGCGCCAGCAGCTTGGGACTAGCGGGAGGTACCCCAGATACGCAGTATTTT. This codes for CASSLGLAGGTPDTQYF. This sequence joins TRBV5-1 and TRBJ2-3, with 13 bases that match TRBD2. Germline values: CDR1 SGHRS, CDR2 YFSETQ. J gave up 4 bases and V 0 bases, and 5 bases lay outside the gene matches. CDR3 length equals 17 residues.

This sequence joins TRBV7-3 and TRBJ2-1, with D tentatively TRBD2 (6 bases). V lost 2 bases, J lost 7 bases, and 18 bases lay in between. Germline V CDR1 and CDR2: SGHTA, FQGTGA. The CDR3 consists of 16 residues. The CDR3 loop is CASSLAGPPSPNEQFF. Here the CDR3 DNA reads TGTGCCAGCAGCTTAGCGGGACCACCGTCTCCAAATGAGCAGTTCTTC.

This chain links TRBV6-5 with TRBJ1-3; D not resolved. V dropped 7 bases and J dropped 0 bases, with 10 bases sitting between them. The CDR3 extends over 14 amino acids. Germline V gene data show CDR1 as MNHEY and CDR2 as SVGAGI. The CDR3: CASKTGLSGNTIYF. In DNA, the CDR3 is TGTGCCAGCAAAACGGGTCTCTCTGGAAACACCATATATTTT.

The V call is TRBV9, the J call TRBJ1-2; D is undetermined. Germline V gives CDR1 SGDLS, CDR2 YYNGEE. This CDR3 is 14 amino acids long. Trimming removed 0 bases at V and 1 base at J, with 7 bases between. The CDR3 region has the DNA TGTGCCAGCAGCGTAGATCAGATTAACTATGGCTACACCTTC. It yields the protein CASSVDQINYGYTF.

J is TRBJ2-7 and V is TRBV5-8; D unresolved. Germline lookup yields CDR1 SGHTS and CDR2 YDEGEE. The ends were cut back, 0 bases at V and 4 bases at J, with 11 bases in the middle. This CDR3 has 14 amino acids. CDR3 in amino acids: CASSLEGRSYEQYF. CDR3 coding DNA: TGTGCCAGCAGCTTGGAGGGCAGATCGTACGAGCAGTACTTC.

The chain is built from TRBV11-3 and TRBJ2-3, with 9 bases fitting TRBD2. In germline, CDR1 is SGHNT, CDR2 YENEEA. Trimming took 2 bases from V and 0 from J; bases not matched to a gene: 6. The CDR3 is 17 residues long. CDR3 sequence (DNA): TGTGCCAGCAGCTTACGCGGGAGGGACACTAGCACAGATACGCAGTATTTT. Amino acids: CASSLRGRDTSTDTQYF.

V gene TRBV6-5 combines with J gene TRBJ1-4, with a tentative D call TRBD1 (6 bases). V was shortened by 4 bases and J by 7 bases, with 16 bases between the two germline ends. The CDR3 spans 15 residues. The germline V gene has CDR1 MNHEY and CDR2 SVGAGI. The CDR3 spells CASSFSGTQGEKLFF. The CDR3 DNA is TGTGCCAGCAGTTTTTCTGGGACACAGGGTGAAAAACTGTTTTTT.

V is TRBV7-3 and J is TRBJ2-7, with a possible D match to TRBD1 (6 bases). The V gene's germline CDR1 is SGHTA and CDR2 FQGTGA. The CDR3 extends over 15 amino acids. The V end lost 4 bases, the J end lost 5 bases, and 18 bases lay between the germline ends. The CDR3 sequence is CASSSRIGQLDEQYF. The CDR3 bases are TGTGCCAGCAGCTCGAGGATCGGACAGTTGGACGAGCAGTACTTC.

The rearrangement uses TRBV7-6 and TRBJ2-7, with 8 bases that match TRBD1. CDR1 is SGHVS and CDR2 is FNYEAQ in the germline V gene. V lost 5 bases, J lost 3 bases, and 9 bases stayed unmatched. The CDR3 covers 15 residues. CDR3: CASSPRQGICYEQYF. CDR3 nucleotides: TGTGCCAGCAGCCCGCGACAGGGGATCTGCTACGAGCAGTACTTC.

The chain links TRBV6-6 to TRBJ1-4; D uncertain. The V and J ends lost 4 bases and 6 bases respectively, with 12 bases between them. Per germline, CDR1 MNHNY and CDR2 SVGAGI (reference sequence). This CDR3 is built from 14 residues. The CDR3 nucleotides read TGTGCCAGCAGTTTCCCCAACGGACATGAAAAACTGTTTTTT. It is translated as CASSFPNGHEKLFF.

This clone was seen once. The chain couples TRBV2 to TRBJ1-1; D is ambiguous. The CDR3 covers 13 residues. Trimming removed 6 bases at V and 2 bases at J, with 10 bases between. CDR1 and CDR2 (germline): SNHLY, FYNNEI. The CDR3 loop is CASSAVQNTEAFF. The CDR3 DNA reads as TGTGCCAGCAGCGCCGTCCAAAACACTGAAGCTTTCTTT.

This rearrangement joins TRBV28 to TRBJ1-1, with D possibly matching TRBD1 (5 bases). The CDR3 spans 13 residues. Germline V gene lookup returns CDR1 MDHEN and CDR2 SYDVKM. Trimming cost V 8 bases and J 1 base, with 11 bases left between them. The DNA of the CDR3 is TGTGCCAGCTGTGCTGGGGGGAACACTGAAGCTTTCTTT. This sequence encodes CASCAGGNTEAFF.

The genes are TRBV19 and TRBJ2-1; TRBD2 aligns across 8 bases. With V trimmed by 5 bases and J by 3 bases, 9 bases remained unmatched. The CDR3 consists of 16 residues. In germline, CDR1 is LNHDA, CDR2 SQIVND (reference sequence). The CDR3 here is CASSSRASGSYNEQFF. The CDR3 bases are TGTGCCAGTAGTTCCCGTGCCAGCGGGAGCTACAATGAGCAGTTCTTC. The full variable domain, completed using reference TRBV19 and TRBJ2-1, is DGGITQSPKYLFRKEGQNVTLSCEQNLNHDAMYWYRQDPGQGLRLIYYSQIVNDFQKGDIAEGYSVSREKKESFPLTVTSAQKNPTAFYLCASSSRASGSYNEQFFGPGTRLTVL.

The J gene is TRBJ2-3, the V gene TRBV29-1, with 10 bases that match TRBD1. J gave up 2 bases and V 5 bases, and 7 bases lay outside the gene matches. CDR3 length: 15 residues. Looked up from germline, CDR1 is SQVTM and CDR2 is ANQGSEA. The CDR3: CSVRGGTGATDTQYF. The DNA of the CDR3 is TGCAGCGTTAGAGGAGGGACAGGGGCCACAGATACGCAGTATTTT.

This chain joins TRBV27 and TRBJ2-7; TRBD1 matches 7 bases. CDR3 size: 14 residues. Germline loops: CDR1 MNHEY, CDR2 SMNVEV (reference sequence). The V gene end was trimmed by 3 bases and the J gene end by 3 bases; junction bases not matched to a gene: 5. CDR3 nucleotide sequence: TGTGCCAGCAGTTTTCACGCAGGGGGCTACGAGCAGTACTTC. It is translated as CASSFHAGGYEQYF.

The chain couples TRBV28 to TRBJ2-7; 8 nucleotides align to TRBD1. Germline CDR1 MDHEN, CDR2 SYDVKM. The V and J ends lost 8 bases and 7 bases, in that order; junction bases with no gene match: 1. The CDR3 is 10 amino acids. The CDR3 DNA is TGTGCCAGCGGGACAGGAGAGCAGTACTTC. This translates into CASGTGEQYF.

The genes are TRBV29-1 and TRBJ2-5, with 9 positions matching TRBD1. The trim removed 4 bases at V and 3 bases at J, leaving 0 bases unmatched. The CDR3 spans 12 residues. Germline-derived CDR1 and CDR2 are SQVTM and ANQGSEA. DNA for the CDR3: TGCAGCGTTGGGACAGGGGAAGAGACCCAGTACTTC. This encodes CSVGTGEETQYF.

The rearrangement links TRBV28 to TRBJ2-5; 14 nucleotides agree with TRBD2. CDR1 and CDR2 from the germline V gene are MDHEN and SYDVKM. There are 16 residues in the CDR3. V gave up 5 bases and J gave up 5 bases; unmatched junction bases: 7. Here the CDR3 reads CASSPGTSGRGETQYF. DNA of the CDR3: TGTGCCAGCAGTCCTGGGACTAGCGGGAGAGGGGAGACCCAGTACTTC.

The chain is built from TRBV27 and TRBJ1-5, with D perhaps matching TRBD1 (5 bases). Per germline, CDR1 MNHEY and CDR2 SMNVEV (reference sequence). Trimming removed 9 bases at V and 0 bases at J, with 12 bases between. The CDR3 consists of 14 residues. The CDR3 sequence is CASWGRYSNQPQHF. The DNA of the CDR3 is TGTGCCAGTTGGGGCAGATATAGCAATCAGCCCCAGCATTTT.

The CDR3 loop is CASRWTGNLDEQYF. The DNA for the CDR3 is TGTGCCAGCCGATGGACAGGGAACCTCGACGAGCAGTACTTC. The chain has TRBV2 and TRBJ2-7, with 8 bases that match TRBD1. The CDR3 covers 14 residues. The germline V gene encodes CDR1 SNHLY and CDR2 FYNNEI. J lost 5 bases, V lost 8 bases, and 11 bases had no gene match.

The rearrangement links TRBV19 to TRBJ2-2; tentatively, D is TRBD1 (6 bases). This CDR3 has 15 amino acids. CDR1 LNHDA and CDR2 SQIVND come from the germline V gene (reference sequence). Trimming left V 2 bases short and J 3 bases short, with 10 bases between. CDR3 DNA: TGTGCCAGTAGTATACAAGGGGGACACACCGGGGAGCTGTTTTTT. Protein sequence: CASSIQGGHTGELFF.